This T cell receptor (beta chain) is from a study of human T cells and chemical hapten exposure. Germline CDR1 reads MGHDK; CDR2 reads SYGVNS. The CDR3 has 12 amino acids. Trimming removed 0 bases at V and 10 bases at J, with 6 bases between. Per the authors' pipeline: Individual samples carried between roughly 23,224 and 700,000 TCRs, with roughly 96,000 as the median. TCRdb re-called the RACE reads through MiXCR, storing one row per CDR3 protein. The V and J calls come from TCRdb's annotation, not from the publication. In the table there are some 350,000 distinct CDR3 sequences, under 8% of which are singletons. This clonotype was seen only a few times. Time point specified: patch test 1, 2 weeks after DPC sensitization. Regarding treatment: therapeutic diphenylcyclopropenone sensitization with weekly scalp DPC. Donors, patients with alopecia ranging from 18 to 70 years old and judged suitable for DPC, provided samples.

Here the sequenced sample was whole blood, taken in connection with sensitization to the hapten diphenylcyclopropenone (DPC). The chain joins TRBV25-1 to TRBJ1-4; D call uncertain. This TCR derives from a young woman with alopecia areata. Some clones in this sample may be carry-over from other donors' samples. The CDR3 coding sequence is TGTGCCAGCAGTGAATATACGGGAAAACTGTTTTTT. It is translated as CASSEYTGKLFF.